The TCR beta chain under discussion was sequenced for a study of blood T cell repertoires in COVID-19. Across the whole study: Nucleic acid was either cDNA or gDNA, and it came from T cells, B-cell-depleted T cells, or PBMCs.

Per the original methods: Nucleated cell number was recorded as an estimate derived from reference gene primer amplification. This table comes from immunoSEQ multiplex PCR, and its TCRdb copy is limited to in-frame clones, with some not included. V, J and clone size derive from that table, while D and trimming were established from the DNA sequence. The table includes some 520,000 clones, about 88% detected once. Looked up from germline, CDR1 is SGHNT and CDR2 is YYREEE (reference sequence). The CDR3 runs to 15 residues. The V gene end was trimmed by 1 base and the J gene end by 4 bases; junction bases not matched to a gene: 2.

V is TRBV5-4 and J is TRBJ2-5; 12 bases line up with TRBD2. The sequenced sample was peripheral blood. This receptor was obtained from a man aged 18 to 30 with COVID-19, enrolled during active disease. CDR3 nucleotide sequence: TGTGCCAGCAGCTTGTCTAGCGGGGGGGCAGAGACCCAGTACTTC. It codes for CASSLSSGGAETQYF.